This T cell receptor beta chain is drawn from a study of blood T cells in healthy people across ages. The CDR3 is 17 amino acids. In germline, CDR1 is ENHRY, CDR2 SYGVKD. Unmatched junction bases numbered 7, after V lost 2 bases and J lost 0 bases. A sample-barcoded 5' primer and a J-beta primer mix were used in a second PCR of about 7 to 12 cycles. MiXCR, applied by TCRdb to the 5' RACE reads, yields one record per CDR3 protein. The sample contains 1.8 million or so distinct CDR3 sequences, approximately 39% of which appear only once. V and J are TRBV10-3 and TRBJ1-2; 9 nucleotides match TRBD1. This TCR came from a human donor in good health. The sequenced material came from blood. The CDR3 nucleotides read TGTGCCATCAGTGAGATGTGGGACAGGGATTCTAACTATGGCTACACCTTC. It yields the protein CAISEMWDRDSNYGYTF.